This TCR beta chain was recorded in a study of CD8+ T cells in alopecia areata. Across the study: It was oral tofacitinib, at 5 to 10 mg twice daily, that treated patients received.

TCR sequencing used cDNA made by reverse transcription of extracted RNA. Libraries were prepared by immunoSEQ multiplex PCR; TCRdb keeps only in-frame clonotypes and omits some of them. The top ten hold roughly 7.5% of the sample, which has 150,000 or so clones, 45% to 60% seen once. From germline, CDR1 is MNHNS and CDR2 SASEGT. This CDR3 contains 13 residues. The germline V and J ends were trimmed by 5 bases and 3 bases, with 11 bases remaining between them. The sequence came from a human donor with alopecia areata. The chain links TRBV6-1 to TRBJ2-7; D is unclear. Sequenced: CD4+ T cells sorted from blood. The CDR3 nucleotides read TGTGCCAGCAGTCGAAACGTCCTCTACGAGCAGTACTTC. Its translation is CASSRNVLYEQYF.